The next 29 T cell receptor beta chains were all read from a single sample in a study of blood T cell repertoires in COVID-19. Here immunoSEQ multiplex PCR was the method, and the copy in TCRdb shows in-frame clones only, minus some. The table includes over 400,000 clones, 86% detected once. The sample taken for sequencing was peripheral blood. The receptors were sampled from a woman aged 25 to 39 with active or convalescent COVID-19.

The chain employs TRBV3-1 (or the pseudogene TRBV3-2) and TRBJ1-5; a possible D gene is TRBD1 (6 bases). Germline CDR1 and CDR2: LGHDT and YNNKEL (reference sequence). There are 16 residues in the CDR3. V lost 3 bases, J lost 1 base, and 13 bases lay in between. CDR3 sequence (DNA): TGTGCCAGCAGCCAGCAGGGGAAGGAAAGCAATCAGCCCCAGCATTTT. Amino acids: CASSQQGKESNQPQHF.

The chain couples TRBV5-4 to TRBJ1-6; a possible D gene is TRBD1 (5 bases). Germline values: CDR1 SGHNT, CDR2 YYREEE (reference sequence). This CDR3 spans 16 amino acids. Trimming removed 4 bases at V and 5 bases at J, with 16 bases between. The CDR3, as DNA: TGTGCCAGCAGCACCCGGCTGGCAGGGAATAATTCACCCCTCCACTTT. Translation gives CASSTRLAGNNSPLHF.

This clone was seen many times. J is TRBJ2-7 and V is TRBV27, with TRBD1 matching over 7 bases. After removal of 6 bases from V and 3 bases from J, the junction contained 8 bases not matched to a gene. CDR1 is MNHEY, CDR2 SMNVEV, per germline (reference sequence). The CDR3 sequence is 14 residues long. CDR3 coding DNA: TGTGCCAGCAGCCCCCGGGACAGAAACTACGAGCAGTACTTC. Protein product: CASSPRDRNYEQYF.

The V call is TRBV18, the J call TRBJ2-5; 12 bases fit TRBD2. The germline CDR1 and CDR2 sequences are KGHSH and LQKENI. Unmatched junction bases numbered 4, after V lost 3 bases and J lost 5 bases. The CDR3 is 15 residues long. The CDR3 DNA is TGTGCCAGCTCACCCAGACTAGCGGGGGTTGAGACCCAGTACTTC. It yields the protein CASSPRLAGVETQYF.

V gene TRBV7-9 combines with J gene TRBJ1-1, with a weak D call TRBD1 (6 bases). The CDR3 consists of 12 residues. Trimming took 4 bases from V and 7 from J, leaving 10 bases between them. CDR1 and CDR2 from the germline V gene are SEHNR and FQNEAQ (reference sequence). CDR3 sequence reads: CASSSTGFEAFF. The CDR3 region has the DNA TGTGCCAGCAGCTCGACAGGTTTTGAAGCTTTCTTT.

The CDR3, as DNA: TGCGCCAGCAGTCAATCTCGGCGGAGGGCGGGCACCGGGGAGCTGTTTTTT. Protein product: CASSQSRRRAGTGELFF. The chain couples TRBV23-1 to TRBJ2-2, with D possibly TRBD2 on 6 matching bases. TRBV23-1 is designated an ORF whose function remains uncertain. Trimming left V 0 bases short and J 4 bases short, with 15 bases between. The CDR3 extends over 17 amino acids.

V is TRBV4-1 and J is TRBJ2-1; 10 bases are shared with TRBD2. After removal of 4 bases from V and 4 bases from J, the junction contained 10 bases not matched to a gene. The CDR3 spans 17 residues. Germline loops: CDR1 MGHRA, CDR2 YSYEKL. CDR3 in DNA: TGCGCCAGCAGCCCGAAGGTGACTAGCGGGTATTACAATGAGCAGTTCTTC. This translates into CASSPKVTSGYYNEQFF.

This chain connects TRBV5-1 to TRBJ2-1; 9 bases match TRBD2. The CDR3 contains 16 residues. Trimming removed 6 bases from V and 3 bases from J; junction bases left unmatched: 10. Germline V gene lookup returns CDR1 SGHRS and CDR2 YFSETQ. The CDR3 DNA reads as TGCGCCAGCACAAACCCCAGCGGGAGGCTCTACAATGAGCAGTTCTTC. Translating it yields CASTNPSGRLYNEQFF.

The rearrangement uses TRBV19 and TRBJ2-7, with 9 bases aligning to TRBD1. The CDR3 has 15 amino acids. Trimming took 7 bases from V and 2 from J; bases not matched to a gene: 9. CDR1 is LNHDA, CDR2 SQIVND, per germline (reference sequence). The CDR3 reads CASTSGTGPPYEQYF. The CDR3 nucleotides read TGTGCCAGTACCTCGGGGACAGGGCCCCCCTACGAGCAGTACTTC.

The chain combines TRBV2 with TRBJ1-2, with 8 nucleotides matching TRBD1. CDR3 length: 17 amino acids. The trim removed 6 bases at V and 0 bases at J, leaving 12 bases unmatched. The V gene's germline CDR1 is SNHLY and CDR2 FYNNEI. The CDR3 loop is CASRQQGDTAPNYGYTF. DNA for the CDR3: TGTGCCAGCAGGCAACAGGGGGACACGGCCCCTAACTATGGCTACACCTTC.

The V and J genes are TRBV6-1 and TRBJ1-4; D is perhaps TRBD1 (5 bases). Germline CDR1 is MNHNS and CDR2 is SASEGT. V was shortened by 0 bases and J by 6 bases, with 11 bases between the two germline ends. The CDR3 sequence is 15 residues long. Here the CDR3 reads CASSEARQGHEKLFF. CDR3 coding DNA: TGTGCCAGCAGTGAAGCGCGTCAGGGTCATGAAAAACTGTTTTTT.

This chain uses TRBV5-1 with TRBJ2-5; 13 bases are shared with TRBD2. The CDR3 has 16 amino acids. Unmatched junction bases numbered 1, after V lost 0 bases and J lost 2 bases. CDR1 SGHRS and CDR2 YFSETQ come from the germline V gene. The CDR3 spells CASSLGGLAGQETQYF. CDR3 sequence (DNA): TGCGCCAGCAGCTTGGGGGGACTAGCGGGGCAAGAGACCCAGTACTTC.

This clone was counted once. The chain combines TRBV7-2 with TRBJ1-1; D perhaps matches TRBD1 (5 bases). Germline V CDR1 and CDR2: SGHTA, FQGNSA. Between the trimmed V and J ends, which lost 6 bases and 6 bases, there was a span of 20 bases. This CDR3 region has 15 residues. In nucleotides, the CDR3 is TGTGCCAGCAGTGTGGACCAGGGCTGGGGGGCTGAAGCTTTCTTT. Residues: CASSVDQGWGAEAFF.

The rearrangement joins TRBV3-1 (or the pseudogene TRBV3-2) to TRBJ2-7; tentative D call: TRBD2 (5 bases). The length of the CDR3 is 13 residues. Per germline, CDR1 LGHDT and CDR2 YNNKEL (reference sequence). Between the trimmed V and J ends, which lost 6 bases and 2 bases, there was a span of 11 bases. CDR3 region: CASRLSGAYEQYF. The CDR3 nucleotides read TGTGCCAGCAGATTGTCCGGGGCCTACGAGCAGTACTTC.

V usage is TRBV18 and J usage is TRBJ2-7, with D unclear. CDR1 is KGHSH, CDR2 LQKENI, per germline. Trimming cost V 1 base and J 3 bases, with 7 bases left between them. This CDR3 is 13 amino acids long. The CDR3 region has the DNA TGTGCCAGCTCACCACGAATCGGCTACGAGCAGTACTTC. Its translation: CASSPRIGYEQYF.

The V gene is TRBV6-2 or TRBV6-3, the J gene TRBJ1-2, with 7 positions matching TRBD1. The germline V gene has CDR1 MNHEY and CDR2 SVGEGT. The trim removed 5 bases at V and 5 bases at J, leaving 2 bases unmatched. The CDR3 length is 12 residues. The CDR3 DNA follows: TGTGCCAGCAGTACAGGGGTTTATGGCTACACCTTC. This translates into CASSTGVYGYTF.

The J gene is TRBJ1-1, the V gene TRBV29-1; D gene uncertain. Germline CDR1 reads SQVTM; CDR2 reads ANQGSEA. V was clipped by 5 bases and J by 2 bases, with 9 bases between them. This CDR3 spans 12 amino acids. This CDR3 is CSVSVTNTEAFF. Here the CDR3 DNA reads TGCAGCGTTTCCGTAACAAACACTGAAGCTTTCTTT.

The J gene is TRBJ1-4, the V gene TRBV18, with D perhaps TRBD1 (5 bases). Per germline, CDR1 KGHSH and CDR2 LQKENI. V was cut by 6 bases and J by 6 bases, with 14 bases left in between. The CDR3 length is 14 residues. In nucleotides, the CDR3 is TGTGCCAGCTCGTTAGGCTCCAGGGATGAAAAACTGTTTTTT. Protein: CASSLGSRDEKLFF.

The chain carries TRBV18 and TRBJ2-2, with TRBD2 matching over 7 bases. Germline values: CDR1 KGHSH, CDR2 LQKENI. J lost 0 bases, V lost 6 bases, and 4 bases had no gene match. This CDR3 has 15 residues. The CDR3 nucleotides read TGTGCCAGCTCGTCTAGCGGCACGAACACCGGGGAGCTGTTTTTT. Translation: CASSSSGTNTGELFF.

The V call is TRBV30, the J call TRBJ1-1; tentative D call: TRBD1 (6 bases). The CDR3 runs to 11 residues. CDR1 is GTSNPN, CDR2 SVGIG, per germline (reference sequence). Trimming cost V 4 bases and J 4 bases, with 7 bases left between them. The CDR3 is CAWKGVTEAFF. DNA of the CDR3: TGTGCCTGGAAGGGGGTCACTGAAGCTTTCTTT.

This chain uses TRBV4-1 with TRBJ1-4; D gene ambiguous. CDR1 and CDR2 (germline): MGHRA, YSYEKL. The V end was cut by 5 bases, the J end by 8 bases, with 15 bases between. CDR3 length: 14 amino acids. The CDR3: CASSYIGEDEKLFF. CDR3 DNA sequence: TGCGCCAGCAGCTACATCGGGGAAGACGAAAAACTGTTTTTT.

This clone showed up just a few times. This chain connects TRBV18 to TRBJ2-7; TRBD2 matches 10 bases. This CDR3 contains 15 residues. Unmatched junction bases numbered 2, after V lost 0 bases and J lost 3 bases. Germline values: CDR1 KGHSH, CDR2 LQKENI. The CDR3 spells CASSPPASGSYEQYF. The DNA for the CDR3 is TGTGCCAGCTCACCACCTGCTAGCGGGAGCTACGAGCAGTACTTC.

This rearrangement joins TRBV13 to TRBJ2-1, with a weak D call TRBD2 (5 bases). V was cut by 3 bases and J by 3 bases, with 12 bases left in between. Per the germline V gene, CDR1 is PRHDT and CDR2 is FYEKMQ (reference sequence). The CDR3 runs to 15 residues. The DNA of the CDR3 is TGTGCCAGCAGCTTGCGGACTCTGCACTACAATGAGCAGTTCTTC. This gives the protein CASSLRTLHYNEQFF.

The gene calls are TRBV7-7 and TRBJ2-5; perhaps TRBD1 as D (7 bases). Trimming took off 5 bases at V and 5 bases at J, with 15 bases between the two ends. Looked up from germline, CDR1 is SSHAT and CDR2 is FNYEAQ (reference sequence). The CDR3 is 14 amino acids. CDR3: CASSQGGGSETQYF. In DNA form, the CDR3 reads TGTGCCAGCAGCCAGGGGGGAGGCTCCGAGACCCAGTACTTC.

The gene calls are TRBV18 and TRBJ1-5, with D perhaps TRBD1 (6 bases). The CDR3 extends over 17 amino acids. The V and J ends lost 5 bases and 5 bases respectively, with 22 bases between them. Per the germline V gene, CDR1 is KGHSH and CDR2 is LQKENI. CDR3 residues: CASSSMQTGDSDQPQHF. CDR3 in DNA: TGTGCCAGCTCATCGATGCAGACAGGCGATTCTGATCAGCCCCAGCATTTT.

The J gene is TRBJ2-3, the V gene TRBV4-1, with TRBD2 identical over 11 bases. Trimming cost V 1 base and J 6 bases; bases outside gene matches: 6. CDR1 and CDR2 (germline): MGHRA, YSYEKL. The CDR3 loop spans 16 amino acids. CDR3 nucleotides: TGCGCCAGCAGCCAAGTACTAGCGGGAGTGGGGGATACGCAGTATTTT. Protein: CASSQVLAGVGDTQYF.

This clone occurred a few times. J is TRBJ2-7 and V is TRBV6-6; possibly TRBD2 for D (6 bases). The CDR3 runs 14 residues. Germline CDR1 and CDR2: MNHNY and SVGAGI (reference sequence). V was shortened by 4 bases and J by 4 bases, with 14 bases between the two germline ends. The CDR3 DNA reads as TGTGCCAGCAGTTCAGACGGGAGCTGGTACGAGCAGTACTTC. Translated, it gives CASSSDGSWYEQYF.

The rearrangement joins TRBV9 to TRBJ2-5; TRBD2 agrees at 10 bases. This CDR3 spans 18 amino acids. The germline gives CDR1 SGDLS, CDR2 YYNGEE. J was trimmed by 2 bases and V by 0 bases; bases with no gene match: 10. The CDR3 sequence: CASSVVSGRGWRQETQYF. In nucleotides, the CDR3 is TGTGCCAGCAGCGTAGTAAGCGGGAGGGGTTGGAGGCAAGAGACCCAGTACTTC.

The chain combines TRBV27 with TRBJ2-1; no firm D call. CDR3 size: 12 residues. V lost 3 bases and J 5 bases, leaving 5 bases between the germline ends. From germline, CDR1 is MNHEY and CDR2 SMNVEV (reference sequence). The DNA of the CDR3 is TGTGCCAGCAGTTTTCCTAACAATGAGCAGTTCTTC. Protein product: CASSFPNNEQFF.